A selection of T cell receptor beta chains follows, all from one sample in a study of regulatory dendritic cells for organ transplantation. These TCRs are of unknown antigen specificity. Clones were read by immunoSEQ multiplex PCR, and TCRdb kept only the in-frame ones, dropping some. The table records some 12,000 clones, 70% to 80% of them present only once. The sample taken for sequencing was naive CD4+ T cells from blood cultured with regulatory dendritic cells. These receptors all stem from a human donor in good health. CDR3s include the opening cysteine and the closing phenylalanine or tryptophan. D genes are given only for firm matches. Expanded clones are given a class, and other clones once, few, many or no size at all.

d_gene | abundance | j_gene | v_gene | CDR3aa | CDR3nt
. | . | TRBJ2-7 | TRBV4-2 | CASSQERSFRVEQYF | TGTGCCAGCAGCCAAGAAAGGAGTTTTCGTGTTGAGCAGTACTTC
TRBD1 | . | TRBJ2-5 | TRBV9 | CASSGDRGSQETQYF | TGTGCCAGCAGCGGGGACAGGGGGTCCCAAGAGACCCAGTACTTC
TRBD2 | . | TRBJ2-3 | TRBV7-2 | CASSLSASGVWPTQYF | TGTGCCAGCAGCTTATCGGCTAGCGGGGTGTGGCCTACGCAGTATTTT
. | . | TRBJ2-2 | TRBV7-6 | CASSARGGTGELFF | TGTGCCAGCAGCGCTAGGGGTGGCACCGGGGAGCTGTTTTTT
TRBD2 | . | TRBJ2-3 | TRBV11-2 | CASSLDRVAGGADTQYF | TGTGCCAGCAGCTTAGATCGGGTAGCGGGGGGGGCAGATACGCAGTATTTT
. | . | TRBJ2-1 | TRBV7-2 | CASSSRTGRGNEQFF | TGTGCCAGCAGCTCCCGGACAGGGAGGGGGAATGAGCAGTTCTTC
TRBD1 | . | TRBJ1-6 | TRBV7-8 | CASSFTGVDSPLHF | TGTGCCAGCAGCTTTACAGGGGTGGATTCACCCCTCCACTTT
. | once | TRBJ2-1 | TRBV29-1 | CSVGGAGYNEQFF | TGCAGCGTTGGTGGGGCAGGCTACAATGAGCAGTTCTTC
TRBD1 | . | TRBJ1-5 | TRBV11-2 | CASSFSGDRGQPQHF | TGTGCCAGCAGCTTTAGTGGGGACAGGGGACAGCCCCAGCATTTT
. | once | TRBJ1-1 | TRBV4-3 | CASSQEVGRTEAFF | TGCGCCAGCAGCCAAGAGGTGGGGCGGACTGAAGCTTTCTTT
. | . | TRBJ1-4 | TRBV12-5 | CASGSFRELFF | TGTGCTAGTGGTTCCTTTCGGGAACTGTTTTTT
TRBD2 | . | TRBJ2-2 | TRBV5-4 | CASSLLAGSSTGELFF | TGTGCCAGCAGCTTACTAGCGGGGTCTAGCACCGGGGAGCTGTTTTTT
. | . | TRBJ2-5 | TRBV5-1 | CASTSDSQQETQYF | TGCGCCAGCACATCGGACTCTCAACAAGAGACCCAGTACTTC
. | . | TRBJ1-1 | TRBV11-3 | CASSLGGRNTEAFF | TGTGCCAGCAGCTTGGGGGGGCGCAACACTGAAGCTTTCTTT
TRBD1 | . | TRBJ1-1 | TRBV5-1 | CASSWGDSQRNTEAFF | TGCGCCAGCAGCTGGGGGGACAGTCAACGAAACACTGAAGCTTTCTTT
TRBD2 | . | TRBJ2-5 | TRBV10-3 | CAIRENSGGETQYF | TGTGCCATCAGGGAAAATAGCGGGGGCGAGACCCAGTACTTC
. | . | TRBJ2-3 | TRBV2 | CASSTRAGGTDTQYF | TGTGCCAGCTCTACGAGGGCAGGGGGCACAGATACGCAGTATTTT
. | once | TRBJ2-3 | TRBV5-1 | CASSFWGDTDTQYF | TGCGCCAGCAGCTTTTGGGGGGACACAGATACGCAGTATTTT
TRBD1 | . | TRBJ2-2 | TRBV30 | CAWSANVGQGARNTGELFF | TGTGCCTGGAGTGCCAACGTAGGACAGGGGGCGCGGAACACCGGGGAGCTGTTTTTT